Below, 15 T cell receptor beta chains from the same sample are listed, as sequenced in a study of T cells after somatic rescue of genetic block. Produced via immunoSEQ multiplex PCR; TCRdb's table is partial and in-frame only. The sample holds 15,000 or so clones, around 71% seen once. The sequenced material came from peripheral blood mononuclear cells (PBMCs). Receptors originate from a boy aged 5-17 years.

The rearrangement uses TRBV5-1 and TRBJ2-7, with D perhaps TRBD1 (6 bases). The V and J ends lost 0 bases and 4 bases respectively, with 8 bases between them. CDR1 and CDR2 from the germline V gene are SGHRS and YFSETQ. The CDR3 loop spans 13 amino acids. CDR3 sequence: CASSLVQGYEQYF. CDR3 bases: TGCGCCAGCAGCTTGGTACAGGGATACGAGCAGTACTTC.

There are a few counts of this clone. The V and J genes are TRBV7-3 and TRBJ2-5; TRBD2 agrees at 11 bases. In germline, CDR1 is SGHTA, CDR2 FQGTGA. V dropped 1 base and J dropped 5; count of bases not matched to a gene: 6. The CDR3 sequence is 16 residues long. The CDR3 sequence is CASSLKTSGRRETQYF. CDR3 nucleotides: TGTGCCAGCAGCTTAAAAACTAGCGGGAGAAGGGAGACCCAGTACTTC.

As DNA, the CDR3 is TGTGCCAGCAGCGTTCTTCCGGACTTACGAAACACAGATACGCAGTATTTT. Translation gives CASSVLPDLRNTDTQYF. The chain recombines TRBV9 with TRBJ2-3; TRBD2 is a possible D gene (5 bases). The CDR3 spans 17 residues. Looked up from germline, CDR1 is SGDLS and CDR2 is YYNGEE. Between the trimmed V and J ends, which lost 2 bases and 2 bases, there was a span of 18 bases.

This clone was detected only a few times. The chain employs TRBV7-6 and TRBJ1-1; no reliable D call. Trimming removed 5 bases at V and 1 base at J, with 8 bases between. This CDR3 spans 13 amino acids. CDR1 and CDR2 (germline): SGHVS, FNYEAQ. CDR3 sequence reads: CASSTTRNTEAFF. The CDR3 DNA is TGTGCCAGCAGCACCACAAGGAACACTGAAGCTTTCTTT.

This clone has a handful of counts. This sequence joins TRBV7-6 and TRBJ1-1; D is ambiguous. The V gene's germline CDR1 is SGHVS and CDR2 FNYEAQ. This CDR3 is built from 13 residues. The germline V and J ends were trimmed by 5 bases and 1 base, with 8 bases remaining between them. As DNA, the CDR3 is TGTGCCAGCAGCCCGGCACCGAACACTGAAGCTTTCTTT. The encoded protein is CASSPAPNTEAFF. Using reference TRBV7-6 and TRBJ1-1 for the parts outside the CDR3, the full variable domain is GAGVSQSPRYKVTKRGQDVALRCDPISGHVSLYWYRQALGQGPEFLTYFNYEAQQDKSGLPNDRFSAERPEGSISTLTIQRTEQRDSAMYRCASSPAPNTEAFFGQGTRLTVV.

This clone was recorded a few times. The gene calls are TRBV11-1 and TRBJ2-7; D possibly corresponds to TRBD2 (6 bases). Deletions cut 1 base from V and 5 bases from J, with 15 bases between. Germline values: CDR1 SGHAT, CDR2 FQDESV (reference sequence). The CDR3 is 15 residues long. The CDR3 here is CASSLGGAGWNEQYF. In nucleotides, the CDR3 is TGTGCCAGCAGCTTAGGCGGGGCAGGGTGGAACGAGCAGTACTTC.

This chain uses TRBV13 with TRBJ2-7; tentatively, D is TRBD2 (5 bases). CDR1 is PRHDT, CDR2 FYEKMQ, per germline (reference sequence). V lost 4 bases, J lost 5 bases, and 15 bases lay in between. The length of the CDR3 is 14 residues. The CDR3 loop is CASSSLDRGNEQYF. In DNA, the CDR3 is TGTGCCAGCAGCTCCCTAGATCGAGGGAACGAGCAGTACTTC.

The chain carries TRBV5-1 and TRBJ2-5; D may be TRBD1 or TRBD2 (6 bases each). V gave up 7 bases and J gave up 6 bases, with 16 bases separating them. CDR3 length: 13 amino acids. In germline, CDR1 is SGHRS, CDR2 YFSETQ. The CDR3 region is CASANGGRQTQYF. For the CDR3, the DNA is TGCGCCAGCGCCAACGGGGGCAGGCAGACCCAGTACTTC.

This clone showed up just once. V gene TRBV2 combines with J gene TRBJ2-3; unclear D gene. The germline V and J ends were trimmed by 6 bases and 5 bases, with 9 bases remaining between them. The CDR3 contains 12 residues. Per the germline V gene, CDR1 is SNHLY and CDR2 is FYNNEI. CDR3 bases: TGTGCCAGCAGACGGTGGGTAGATACGCAGTATTTT. Translation gives CASRRWVDTQYF.

The chain uses TRBV28 and TRBJ1-2; D is uncertain. V lost 6 bases to trimming and J lost 8 bases, with 13 bases between them. CDR1 MDHEN and CDR2 SYDVKM come from the germline V gene. This CDR3 is built from 12 residues. The CDR3 spells CASSRTGSGYTF. The CDR3 nucleotides are TGTGCCAGCAGCCGTACGGGGTCGGGCTACACCTTC.

This clone was picked up a small number of times. The chain combines TRBV6-1 with TRBJ2-7; TRBD1 aligns across 8 bases. The CDR3 extends over 14 amino acids. Unmatched junction bases numbered 6, after V lost 0 bases and J lost 8 bases. Germline V gives CDR1 MNHNS, CDR2 SASEGT. The CDR3 sequence: CASSEAGTGPQQYF. The CDR3 DNA reads TGTGCCAGCAGTGAAGCGGGGACAGGCCCCCAGCAGTACTTC.

Note on this clone: Other DNA sequences of this sample code for an identical CDR3. The rearrangement joins TRBV6-1 to TRBJ1-2, with no clear D. With 2 bases removed from V and 4 bases from J, the gap between germline ends came to 5 bases. Germline-derived CDR1 and CDR2 are MNHNS and SASEGT. This CDR3 has 12 amino acids. CDR3 sequence (DNA): TGTGCCAGCAGTGAAATGGGCTATGGCTACACCTTC. Protein: CASSEMGYGYTF.

The V and J genes are TRBV9 and TRBJ2-2; 8 bases are shared with TRBD2. V was pared by 3 bases and J by 2 bases, with 21 bases of the junction left unmatched. Germline CDR1 and CDR2: SGDLS and YYNGEE. The CDR3 is 21 amino acids. CDR3 region: CASSAPLGHDRGGKNTGELFF. For the CDR3, the DNA is TGTGCCAGCAGCGCGCCCCTGGGTCATGACCGGGGGGGGAAAAACACCGGGGAGCTGTTTTTT. Full variable domain (missing parts from reference TRBV9 and TRBJ2-2): DSGVTQTPKHLITATGQRVTLRCSPRSGDLSVYWYQQSLDQGLQFLIQYYNGEERAKGNILERFSAQQFPDLHSELNLSSLELGDSALYFCASSAPLGHDRGGKNTGELFFGEGSRLTVL.

The rearrangement links TRBV5-1 to TRBJ1-6; the D gene is possibly TRBD1 (6 bases). Germline V gene data show CDR1 as SGHRS and CDR2 as YFSETQ. Trimming left V 1 base short and J 7 bases short, with 9 bases between. The CDR3 spans 14 residues. The CDR3 DNA reads as TGCGCCAGCAGCTTGACAGGGCAGAATTCACCCCTCCACTTT. Translated, it gives CASSLTGQNSPLHF. Using reference TRBV5-1 and TRBJ1-6 for the parts outside the CDR3, the full variable domain is KAGVTQTPRYLIKTRGQQVTLSCSPISGHRSVSWYQQTPGQGLQFLFEYFSETQRNKGNFPGRFSGRQFSNSRSEMNVSTLELGDSALYLCASSLTGQNSPLHFGNGTRLTVT.

The J gene is TRBJ1-2, the V gene TRBV27; a weak D match, TRBD1 (5 bases). V was shortened by 2 bases and J by 2 bases, with 12 bases between the two germline ends. The CDR3 extends over 15 amino acids. The germline gives CDR1 MNHEY, CDR2 SMNVEV (reference sequence). CDR3 nucleotides: TGTGCCAGCAGTTTAGGGGCAGGGAGAAACTATGGCTACACCTTC. This sequence encodes CASSLGAGRNYGYTF.